Here is one T cell receptor beta chain with its context. The sample originates from a study of T cell responses to AZD1222 COVID-19 vaccine. Analyses pooled second doses at about 4 or about 12 weeks. TCRdb's table, derived via immunoSEQ multiplex PCR, lists solely in-frame clones and lacks some. Altogether roughly 80,000 clones are present, less than 95% being singletons, with the ten largest covering roughly 5.9%. The receptor was isolated from an adult who received the AZD1222 COVID-19 vaccine. Sample: peripheral blood, taken 28 days after the second AZD1222 dose.

The CDR3 is CTSSGDGEAGYTF. The DNA for the CDR3 is TGCACCAGCAGTGGGGACGGTGAAGCCGGCTACACCTTC. The V call is TRBV1, the J call TRBJ1-2. TRBV1 is given as a pseudogene. CDR3 size: 13 residues.